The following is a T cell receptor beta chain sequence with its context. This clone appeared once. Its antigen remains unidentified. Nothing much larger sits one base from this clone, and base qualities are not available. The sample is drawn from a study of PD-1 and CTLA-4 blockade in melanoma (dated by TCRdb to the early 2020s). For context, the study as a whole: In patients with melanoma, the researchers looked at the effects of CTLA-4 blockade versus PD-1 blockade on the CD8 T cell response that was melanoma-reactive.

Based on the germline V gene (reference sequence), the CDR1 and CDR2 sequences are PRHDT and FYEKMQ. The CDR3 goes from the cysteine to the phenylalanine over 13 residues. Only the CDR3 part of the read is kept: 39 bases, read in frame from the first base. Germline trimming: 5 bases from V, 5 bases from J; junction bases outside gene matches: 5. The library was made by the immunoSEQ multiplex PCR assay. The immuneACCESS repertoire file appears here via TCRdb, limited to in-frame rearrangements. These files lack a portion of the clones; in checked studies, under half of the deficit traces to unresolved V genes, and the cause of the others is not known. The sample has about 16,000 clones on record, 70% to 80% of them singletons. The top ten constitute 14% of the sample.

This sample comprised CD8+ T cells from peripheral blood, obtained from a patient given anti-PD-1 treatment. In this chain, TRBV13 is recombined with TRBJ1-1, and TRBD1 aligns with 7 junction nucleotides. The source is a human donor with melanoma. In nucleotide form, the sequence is TGTGCCAGCAGCCCGACAGGGAGGACTGAAGCTTTCTTT. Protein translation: CASSPTGRTEAFF.